This TCR beta chain emerged from a study of T cells expressing NK-cell markers. Broader study findings: Questions lingered over whether expanded NKG2C+ T cell clones were HCMV-specific. Dominant NKG2C+ clonotypes were found to form roughly 1.0-7.0% of CD8+ T cells in more than five donors.

5'RACE template switching built TCR beta cDNA with unique molecular identifiers. TCRdb re-called the 5' RACE reads; every CDR3 protein appears as one record, without DNA. The specimen's table records about 160,000 distinct CDR3 sequences. CDR1 and CDR2 (germline): MGHDK, SYGVNS. This CDR3 region has 17 residues. Comments on this clonotype: What it binds is not known.

This clonotype was sampled from a woman between 18 and 70 years old in good health. The chain carries TRBV25-1 and TRBJ1-3; TCRdb's assignment of TRBD1 cannot be checked, as there is no DNA. The sample taken for sequencing was blood T cells: a sorted CD56 or NKG2C T cell subset, CD4+ or CD8+ T cells, or bulk PBMC T cells (not recorded which). The CDR3 reads CASSGQLPQGAGNTIYF.